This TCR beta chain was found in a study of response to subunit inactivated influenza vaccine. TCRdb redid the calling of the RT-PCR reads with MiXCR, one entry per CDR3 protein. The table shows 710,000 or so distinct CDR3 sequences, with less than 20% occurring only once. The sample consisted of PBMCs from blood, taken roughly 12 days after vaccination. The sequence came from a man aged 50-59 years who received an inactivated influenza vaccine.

Written as DNA, the CDR3 is TGTGCCAGCAGCCGAGAAGAACGGCGAGACACCTACAATGAGCAGTTCTTC. Its translation is CASSREERRDTYNEQFF. The chain couples TRBV4-2 to TRBJ2-1; D unclear. Trimming left V 4 bases short and J 2 bases short, with 18 bases between. Germline lookup yields CDR1 LGHNA and CDR2 YNFKEQ. The CDR3 sequence is 17 residues long.